This TCR beta chain originates from a study of shared T cell receptors in the human thymus. Only in-frame clones appear in the TCRdb table, and some are missing; sequencing was by immunoSEQ multiplex PCR. Of a few hundred thousand clones in the sample, around 93% were seen once. Sequences were obtained from thymocytes. The source is a human donor.

Here the CDR3 DNA reads TGTGCCAGCAGGGGGACTAGCGGGACCCGGTTATATACGCAGTATTTT. This encodes CASRGTSGTRLYTQYF. This chain links TRBV28 with TRBJ2-3, with 13 bases lining up with TRBD2. The CDR3 covers 16 residues. Germline trimming cut 6 bases from V and 7 bases from J; bases unmatched to any gene: 10. Germline assignment: CDR1 MDHEN and CDR2 SYDVKM.